What follows is one T cell receptor beta chain and its context. The antigen is undetermined. The CDR3 consists of 16 residues. Germline trimming cut 4 bases from V and 0 bases from J; bases unmatched to any gene: 8. Germline values: CDR1 MNHNS, CDR2 SASEGT. This entry is derived from a study of cytomegalovirus exposure and HLA in healthy donors. About the research overall: Ancestry clustering placed 81% of approximately 420 genotyped donors in the Caucasian-associated cluster.

The PCR had 60 Vbeta and 13 Jbeta primers. Measured with immunoSEQ multiplex PCR; TCRdb has only the in-frame clones, and not every one. The sample includes some 180,000 clones, 65% to 85% seen only once; the top ten take under 2%. Though nominally healthy at sampling, donors likely had unrecorded immune exposures. Broader study findings: V- and J-gene trimming of TCR beta was linked (in a later analysis) to a missense DCLRE1C variant. In an earlier analysis, about 87% or about 30%: the productive usage of most TCR beta V segments.

This receptor was identified in a man aged 35 to 55 in good health and CMV-seropositive. Source material: PBMCs. This chain uses TRBV6-1 with TRBJ2-7; 8 bases map to TRBD2. This CDR3 reads CASSAGSGTSSYEQYF. The CDR3 DNA is TGTGCCAGCAGTGCTGGTAGCGGGACGAGCTCCTACGAGCAGTACTTC.